The 25 T cell receptor beta chains reported below all come from one sample, sequenced in a study of beta chain features in type 1 diabetes. Expressed TCRB transcripts were sequenced because the entire RNA isolate underwent reverse transcription. Here immunoSEQ multiplex PCR was the method, and the copy in TCRdb shows in-frame clones only, minus some. The table has around 450,000 clones, over 9.5% seen once. The material sequenced was naive CD4+ T cells from blood. The receptors come from a woman under 30 in good health.

V is TRBV7-2 and J is TRBJ2-3; D is possibly TRBD2 (5 bases). Trimming left V 6 bases short and J 3 bases short, with 7 bases between. Germline CDR1 reads SGHTA; CDR2 reads FQGNSA. The CDR3 loop spans 12 amino acids. CDR3 protein: CASRLVTDTQYF. In nucleotides, the CDR3 is TGTGCCAGCAGACTAGTAACAGATACGCAGTATTTT.

This clone came up a few times. The chain combines TRBV10-3 with TRBJ2-7, with 10 bases aligning to TRBD1. The J segment lost 4 bases and the V segment lost 4 bases, leaving 1 base of the junction unmatched. The CDR3 is 13 amino acids. Germline-derived CDR1 and CDR2 are ENHRY and SYGVKD. The CDR3 protein is CAISVGQGYEQYF. CDR3 DNA sequence: TGTGCCATCAGTGTGGGACAGGGGTACGAGCAGTACTTC.

This clone has just a few counts. The chain uses TRBV18 and TRBJ2-1, with D perhaps assigned TRBD1 or TRBD2 (5 bases each). In germline, CDR1 is KGHSH, CDR2 LQKENI. Trimming stripped 4 bases from V and 7 bases from J, with 8 bases between. There are 12 residues in the CDR3. In DNA form, the CDR3 reads TGTGCCAGCTCACGGGACCGTAATGAGCAGTTCTTC. Its protein is CASSRDRNEQFF.

Written as DNA, the CDR3 is TGCAGCGTAAAGGGTGAGGTAGGGGATACGCAGTATTTT. It yields the protein CSVKGEVGDTQYF. The chain recombines TRBV29-1 with TRBJ2-3; D is ambiguous. Looked up from germline, CDR1 is SQVTM and CDR2 is ANQGSEA. This CDR3 has 13 amino acids. V dropped 6 bases and J dropped 6 bases, with 16 bases sitting between them.

V is TRBV15 and J is TRBJ2-7; TRBD1 is a possible D gene (6 bases). The CDR3 sequence is 13 residues long. The V and J ends lost 4 bases and 1 base respectively, with 8 bases between them. Germline lookup yields CDR1 LNHNV and CDR2 YYDKDF (reference sequence). The CDR3 coding sequence is TGTGCCACCAGCATTGGACAGTCCTACGAGCAGTACGTC. Its protein is CATSIGQSYEQYV.

Only a few counts were recorded for this clone. The chain couples TRBV7-9 to TRBJ2-7; 7 nucleotides agree with TRBD1. CDR1 SEHNR and CDR2 FQNEAQ come from the germline V gene (reference sequence). J gave up 2 bases and V 5 bases, and 6 bases lay outside the gene matches. This CDR3 contains 14 residues. The chain's CDR3 is CASSQSGQAYEQYF. The CDR3 nucleotides are TGTGCCAGCAGCCAATCTGGACAGGCCTACGAGCAGTACTTC. The full variable domain, rest sourced from reference TRBV7-9 and TRBJ2-7, is DTGVSQNPRHKITKRGQNVTFRCDPISEHNRLYWYRQTLGQGPEFLTYFQNEAQLEKSRLLSDRFSAERPKGSFSTLEIQRTEQGDSAMYLCASSQSGQAYEQYFGPGTRLTVT.

The chain joins TRBV7-9 to TRBJ2-7; 8 nucleotides match TRBD1. CDR1 and CDR2 from the germline V gene are SEHNR and FQNEAQ (reference sequence). The CDR3 covers 15 residues. Trimming at V came to 4 bases and at J to 9 bases, leaving 14 bases not matched to a gene. DNA of the CDR3: TGTGCCAGCAGCTCCAAGGGACAGGCCGTCGCGAGGCAGTACTTC. Translating it yields CASSSKGQAVARQYF.

This clone has only a few counts. The chain is built from TRBV30 and TRBJ2-2; 10 bases agree with TRBD2. Losses at the gene ends were 2 bases for V and 2 bases for J; bases not matched to a gene: 5. Looked up from germline, CDR1 is GTSNPN and CDR2 is SVGIG (reference sequence). The length of the CDR3 is 16 residues. The CDR3 DNA is TGTGCCTGGAGTCCACCTAGCGGGGGTAACACCGGGGAGCTGTTTTTT. It codes for CAWSPPSGGNTGELFF.

The J gene is TRBJ2-3, the V gene TRBV2, with 8 bases aligning to TRBD1. The junction had 9 bases not matched to a gene; V was cut back by 6 bases and J by 1 base. This CDR3 is built from 16 residues. CDR1 is SNHLY and CDR2 is FYNNEI in the germline V gene. CDR3 amino acids: CASRPNRGSRTDTQYF. The CDR3 nucleotides read TGTGCCAGCAGACCTAACAGGGGGTCTCGCACAGATACGCAGTATTTT.

In this sample, this clone turned up a few times. This chain connects TRBV4-2 to TRBJ2-1; D unclear. V gave up 0 bases and J gave up 4 bases, with 7 bases separating them. The CDR3 covers 14 residues. Germline CDR1 and CDR2: LGHNA and YNFKEQ. The CDR3 nucleotides are TGTGCCAGCAGCCAAGAGCGAATGTACAATGAGCAGTTCTTC. Encoded protein: CASSQERMYNEQFF.

This clone was picked up a small number of times. Written as DNA, the CDR3 is TGCAGCGTGTGGGTGAACACCGGGGAGCTGTTTTTT. It encodes CSVWVNTGELFF. The chain is built from TRBV29-1 and TRBJ2-2; D ambiguous. The CDR3 has 12 residues. Germline V gene lookup returns CDR1 SQVTM and CDR2 ANQGSEA. With 6 bases removed from V and 1 base from J, the gap between germline ends came to 6 bases.

The V call is TRBV7-2, the J call TRBJ1-2; no definite D call. Between the trimmed V and J ends, which lost 5 bases and 7 bases, there was a span of 8 bases. The CDR3 is 11 residues long. Germline lookup yields CDR1 SGHTA and CDR2 FQGNSA. The CDR3 bases are TGTGCCAGCAGCCCCACTCGTGGCTACACCTTC. Residues: CASSPTRGYTF. Complete variable domain (other parts from reference TRBV7-2 and TRBJ1-2): GAGVSQSPSNKVTEKGKDVELRCDPISGHTALYWYRQSLGQGLEFLIYFQGNSAPDKSGLPSDRFSAERTGGSVSTLTIQRTQQEDSAVYLCASSPTRGYTFGSGTRLTVV.

This clone was picked up a small number of times. The J gene is TRBJ1-2, the V gene TRBV9; the D gene is possibly TRBD1 (6 bases). Deletions cut 4 bases from V and 4 bases from J, with 14 bases between. CDR3 length: 14 amino acids. Germline CDR1 is SGDLS and CDR2 is YYNGEE. The CDR3 spells CASSTSGTFYGYTF. CDR3 bases: TGTGCCAGCAGCACCTCCGGGACATTCTATGGCTACACCTTC.

This chain joins TRBV9 and TRBJ1-2, with 8 bases that match TRBD1. CDR1 SGDLS and CDR2 YYNGEE come from the germline V gene. After removal of 4 bases from V and 8 bases from J, the junction contained 7 bases not matched to a gene. The CDR3 contains 13 residues. The CDR3 is CASSPNDRGGYTF. The CDR3 DNA follows: TGTGCCAGCAGCCCAAACGACAGGGGAGGCTACACCTTC.

The V and J genes are TRBV7-9 and TRBJ2-2; D call uncertain. Germline assignment: CDR1 SEHNR and CDR2 FQNEAQ (reference sequence). The CDR3 totals 13 residues. With 2 bases removed from V and 2 bases from J, the gap between germline ends came to 3 bases. The CDR3 spells CASSLLNTGELFF. The CDR3 DNA follows: TGTGCCAGCAGCTTACTTAACACCGGGGAGCTGTTTTTT.

The chain is built from TRBV25-1 and TRBJ1-5; D gene unclear. V lost 4 bases to trimming and J lost 3 bases, with 7 bases between them. Germline V lookup: CDR1 MGHDK, CDR2 SYGVNS. The CDR3 is 13 residues long. The CDR3 is CASSGRFNQPQHF. The CDR3, as DNA: TGTGCCAGCAGTGGCCGGTTCAATCAGCCCCAGCATTTT.

The chain links TRBV13 to TRBJ2-3; weak D call: TRBD2 (5 bases). Trimming took 1 base from V and 15 from J, leaving 17 bases between them. Germline V gene sequence: CDR1 PRHDT, CDR2 FYEKMQ (reference sequence). CDR3 length equals 13 residues. The CDR3 protein is CASSLVYKGGVYF. CDR3 DNA sequence: TGTGCCAGCAGCTTAGTGTATAAAGGAGGTGTATATTTT. The full variable domain, rest sourced from reference TRBV13 and TRBJ2-3, is AAGVIQSPRHLIKEKRETATLKCYPIPRHDTVYWYQQGPGQDPQFLISFYEKMQSDKGSIPDRFSAQQFSDYHSELNMSSLELGDSALYFCASSLVYKGGVYFGPGTRLTVL.

This clone showed up just a few times. The chain is built from TRBV7-9 and TRBJ2-1; D is perhaps TRBD1 (5 bases). V shed 7 bases and J shed 7 bases, with 17 bases lying between them. The germline CDR1 and CDR2 sequences are SEHNR and FQNEAQ (reference sequence). This CDR3 contains 14 residues. The CDR3 here is CASTSMGGANEQFF. CDR3 nucleotides: TGTGCCAGCACCTCGATGGGTGGGGCTAATGAGCAGTTCTTC.

This clone has a handful of counts. The rearrangement uses TRBV5-6 and TRBJ2-1, with no clear D. V was shortened by 7 bases and J by 6 bases, with 17 bases between the two germline ends. This CDR3 comprises 14 residues. Looked up from germline, CDR1 is SGHDT and CDR2 is YYEEEE. Here the CDR3 reads CASSRPPDLNEQFF. The CDR3 nucleotides are TGTGCCAGCTCTCGACCGCCAGACCTCAATGAGCAGTTCTTC.

This clone has a single count. The V call is TRBV27, the J call TRBJ2-5, with 8 bases lining up with TRBD2. The CDR3 extends over 15 amino acids. CDR1 and CDR2 from the germline V gene are MNHEY and SMNVEV (reference sequence). The trim removed 6 bases at V and 3 bases at J, leaving 9 bases unmatched. For the CDR3, the DNA is TGTGCCAGCAGCCCCGGGACTAGTGGGAAAGAGACCCAGTACTTC. It yields the protein CASSPGTSGKETQYF.

In its sample, this clone was seen a few times. The V gene is TRBV7-2, the J gene TRBJ1-1, with TRBD1 identical over 7 bases. This CDR3 has 14 residues. Germline CDR1 SGHTA, CDR2 FQGNSA. Losses at the gene ends were 2 bases for V and 3 bases for J; bases not matched to a gene: 3. The DNA of the CDR3 is TGTGCCAGCAGCTTAAACAGGGGAGACACTGAAGCTTTCTTT. Its translation is CASSLNRGDTEAFF. Full variable domain (remainder filled in from reference TRBV7-2 and TRBJ1-1): GAGVSQSPSNKVTEKGKDVELRCDPISGHTALYWYRQSLGQGLEFLIYFQGNSAPDKSGLPSDRFSAERTGGSVSTLTIQRTQQEDSAVYLCASSLNRGDTEAFFGQGTRLTVV.

The J gene is TRBJ2-2, the V gene TRBV2; TRBD2 matches at 8 bases. Germline V gene data show CDR1 as SNHLY and CDR2 as FYNNEI. V trimming: 6 bases; J trimming: 0 bases; junction bases outside the gene matches: 3. The CDR3 loop spans 15 amino acids. Written as DNA, the CDR3 is TGTGCCAGCAGGTCACTAGCGGCGAACACCGGGGAGCTGTTTTTT. Translation: CASRSLAANTGELFF.

This clone was seen only a few times. The chain is built from TRBV18 and TRBJ1-2; the D gene is possibly TRBD1 (5 bases). Germline loops: CDR1 KGHSH, CDR2 LQKENI. V was shortened by 4 bases and J by 2 bases, with 14 bases between the two germline ends. The CDR3 length is 15 residues. DNA for the CDR3: TGTGCCAGCTCACTCGCCGGGACCGAGAACTATGGCTACACCTTC. It is translated as CASSLAGTENYGYTF.

In its sample, this clone was seen a few times. The genes are TRBV14 and TRBJ2-7; D not certain. Germline V CDR1 and CDR2: SGHDN, FVKESK. The V and J ends lost 2 bases and 3 bases respectively, with 2 bases between them. The length of the CDR3 is 11 residues. Written as DNA, the CDR3 is TGTGCCAGCAGCCAATTCTACGAGCAGTACTTC. Protein: CASSQFYEQYF.

V and J are TRBV5-1 and TRBJ1-4, with D hard to call. V lost 5 bases and J 2 bases, leaving 7 bases between the germline ends. Germline assignment: CDR1 SGHRS and CDR2 YFSETQ. This CDR3 region has 13 residues. The CDR3 protein is CASRGTTNEKLFF. Here the CDR3 DNA reads TGCGCCAGCAGGGGAACGACTAATGAAAAACTGTTTTTT.